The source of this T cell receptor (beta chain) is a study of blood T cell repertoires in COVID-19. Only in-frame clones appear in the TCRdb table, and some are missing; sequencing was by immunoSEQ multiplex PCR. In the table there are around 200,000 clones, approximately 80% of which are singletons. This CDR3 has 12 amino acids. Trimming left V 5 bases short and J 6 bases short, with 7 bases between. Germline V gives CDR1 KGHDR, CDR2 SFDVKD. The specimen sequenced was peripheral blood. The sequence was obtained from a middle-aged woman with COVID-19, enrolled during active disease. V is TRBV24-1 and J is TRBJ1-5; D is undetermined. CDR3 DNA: TGTGCCACCAGTGGCGGGCGTCAGCCCCAGCATTTT. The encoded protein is CATSGGRQPQHF.